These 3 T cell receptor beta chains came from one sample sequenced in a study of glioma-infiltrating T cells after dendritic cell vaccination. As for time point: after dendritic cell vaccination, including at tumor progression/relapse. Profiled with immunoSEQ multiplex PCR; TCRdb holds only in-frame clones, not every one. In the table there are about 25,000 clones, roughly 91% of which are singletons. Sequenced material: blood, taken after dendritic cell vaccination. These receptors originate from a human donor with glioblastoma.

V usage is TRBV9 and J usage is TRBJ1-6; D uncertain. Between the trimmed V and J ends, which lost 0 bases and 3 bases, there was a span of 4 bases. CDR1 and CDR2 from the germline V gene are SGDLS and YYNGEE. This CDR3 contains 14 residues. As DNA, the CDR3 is TGTGCCAGCAGCGTAGCATTCTATAATTCACCCCTCCACTTT. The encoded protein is CASSVAFYNSPLHF.

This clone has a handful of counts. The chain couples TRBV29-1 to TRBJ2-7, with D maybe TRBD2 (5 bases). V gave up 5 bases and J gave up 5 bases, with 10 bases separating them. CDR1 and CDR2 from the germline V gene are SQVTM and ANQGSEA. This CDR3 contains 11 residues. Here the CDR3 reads CSVRYGDEQYF. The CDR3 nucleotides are TGCAGCGTTAGATACGGGGACGAGCAGTACTTC.

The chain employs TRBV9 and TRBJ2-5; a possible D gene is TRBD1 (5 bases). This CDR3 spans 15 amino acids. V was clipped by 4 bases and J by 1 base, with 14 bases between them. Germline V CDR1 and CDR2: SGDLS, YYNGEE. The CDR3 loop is CASSLSGAAQETQYF. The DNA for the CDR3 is TGTGCCAGCAGCCTTTCTGGGGCAGCCCAAGAGACCCAGTACTTC.